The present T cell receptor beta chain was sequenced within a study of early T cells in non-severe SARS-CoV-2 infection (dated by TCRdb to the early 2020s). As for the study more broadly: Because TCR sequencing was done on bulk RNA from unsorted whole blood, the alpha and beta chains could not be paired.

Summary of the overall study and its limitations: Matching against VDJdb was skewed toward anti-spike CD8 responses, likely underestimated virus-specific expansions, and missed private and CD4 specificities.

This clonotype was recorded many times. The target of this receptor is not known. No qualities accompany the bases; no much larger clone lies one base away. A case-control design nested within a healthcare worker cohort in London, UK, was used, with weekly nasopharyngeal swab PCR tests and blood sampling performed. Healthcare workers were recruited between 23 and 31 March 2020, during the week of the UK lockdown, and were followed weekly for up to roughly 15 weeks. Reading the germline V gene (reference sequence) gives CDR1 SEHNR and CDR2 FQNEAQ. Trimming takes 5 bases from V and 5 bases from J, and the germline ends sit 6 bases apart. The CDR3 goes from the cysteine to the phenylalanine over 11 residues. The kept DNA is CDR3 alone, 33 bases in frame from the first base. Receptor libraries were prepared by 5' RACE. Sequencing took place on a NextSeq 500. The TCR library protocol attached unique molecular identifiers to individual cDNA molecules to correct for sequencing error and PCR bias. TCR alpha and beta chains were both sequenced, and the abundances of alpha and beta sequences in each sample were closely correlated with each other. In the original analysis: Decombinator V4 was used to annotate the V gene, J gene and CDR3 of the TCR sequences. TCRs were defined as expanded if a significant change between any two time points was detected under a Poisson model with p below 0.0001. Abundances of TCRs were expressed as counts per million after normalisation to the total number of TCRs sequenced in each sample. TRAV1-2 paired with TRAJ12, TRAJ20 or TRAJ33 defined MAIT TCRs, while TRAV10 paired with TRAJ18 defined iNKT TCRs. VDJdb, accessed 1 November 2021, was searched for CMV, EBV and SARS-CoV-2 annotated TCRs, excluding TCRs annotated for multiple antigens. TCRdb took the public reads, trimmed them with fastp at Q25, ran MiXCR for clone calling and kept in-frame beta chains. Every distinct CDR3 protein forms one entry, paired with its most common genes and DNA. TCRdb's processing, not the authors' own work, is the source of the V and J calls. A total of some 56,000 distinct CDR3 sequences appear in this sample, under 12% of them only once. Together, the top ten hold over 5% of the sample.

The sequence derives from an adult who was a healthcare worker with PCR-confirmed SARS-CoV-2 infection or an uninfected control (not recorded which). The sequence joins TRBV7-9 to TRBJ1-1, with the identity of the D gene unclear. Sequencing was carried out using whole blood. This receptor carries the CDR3 CASSPKTEAFF. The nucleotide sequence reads TGTGCCAGCAGCCCCAAGACTGAAGCTTTCTTT.